The 9 T cell receptor beta chains in this list originate from one sample, sequenced in a study of blood T cell repertoires in COVID-19 (dated by TCRdb to 2018 to 2020). The method was the immunoSEQ multiplex PCR assay. The source is immuneACCESS, and TCRdb retained only in-frame sequences with V and J called. Part of the clones is not carried over; for the studies checked, unresolved V genes explain less than half of this, and the remainder is unexplained. The sample records fewer than 250,000 clones, roughly 86% of which are singletons. Around 1.9% of the sample comes from the top ten. The sequenced sample consisted of PBMCs or T cells enriched from blood (not recorded which). These receptors originate from a woman in her fifties or sixties who had recovered from COVID-19.

The V call is TRBV27, the J call TRBJ1-1; D gene unclear. V was trimmed by 1 base and J by 1 base, leaving 10 bases between them. Germline V gene lookup returns CDR1 MNHEY and CDR2 SMNVEV (reference sequence). The length of the CDR3 is 15 residues. CDR3 DNA sequence: TGTGCCAGCAGTTTATTCCCAGATGCGAACACTGAAGCTTTCTTT. This encodes CASSLFPDANTEAFF.

The rearrangement links TRBV6-5 to TRBJ1-6, with D possibly being TRBD1 (5 bases). The length of the CDR3 is 15 residues. CDR1 and CDR2 from the germline V gene are MNHEY and SVGAGI. Trimming took off 10 bases at V and 4 bases at J, with 17 bases between the two ends. CDR3 DNA: TGTGCCACCTCTCGACAGAAATCTTATAATTCACCCCTCCACTTT. Translated, it gives CATSRQKSYNSPLHF.

This clone showed up just a few times. The chain combines TRBV13 with TRBJ1-4, with D possibly TRBD1 on 5 matching bases. Between the trimmed V and J ends, which lost 3 bases and 8 bases, there was a span of 16 bases. The CDR3 length is 15 residues. The germline CDR1 and CDR2 sequences are PRHDT and FYEKMQ (reference sequence). Here the CDR3 DNA reads TGTGCCAGCAGCTTGGGTGGTCAGGGTGGCGAAAAACTGTTTTTT. Its translation: CASSLGGQGGEKLFF.

J is TRBJ1-3 and V is TRBV5-4, with D maybe TRBD1 (5 bases). The CDR3 covers 16 residues. CDR1 is SGHNT, CDR2 YYREEE, per germline (reference sequence). Trimming removed 5 bases at V and 0 bases at J, with 15 bases between. This chain's CDR3 is CASRGPLDSSGNTIYF. The CDR3 DNA reads as TGTGCCAGCAGGGGGCCTTTAGACAGCTCTGGAAACACCATATATTTT.

The rearrangement uses TRBV2 and TRBJ2-3; 8 positions agree with TRBD1. The CDR3 runs 14 residues. Germline V gene data show CDR1 as SNHLY and CDR2 as FYNNEI. V lost 5 bases to trimming and J lost 5 bases; unmatched junction nucleotides: 6. CDR3 sequence reads: CASSRTGGIDTQYF. In DNA, the CDR3 is TGTGCCAGCAGTAGAACAGGGGGAATAGATACGCAGTATTTT. The variable domain in full, with the rest retrieved from reference TRBV2 and TRBJ2-3, is EPEVTQTPSHQVTQMGQEVILRCVPISNHLYFYWYRQILGQKVEFLVSFYNNEISEKSEIFDDQFSVERPDGSNFTLKIRSTKLEDSAMYFCASSRTGGIDTQYFGPGTRLTVL.

Notes on this clone: This may come from a read error, since a much larger clone is one base off. This chain links TRBV11-3 with TRBJ1-3; D is undetermined. Trimming shortened V by 3 bases and J by 0 bases, and 3 bases separated the two germline ends. CDR1 and CDR2 (germline): SGHNT, YENEEA. This CDR3 region has 13 residues. CDR3 nucleotide sequence: TGTGCCAGCAGCTTCAGCTCTGGAAACACCATATATTTT. Protein: CASSFSSGNTIYF. Full variable domain (rest looked up from reference TRBV11-3 and TRBJ1-3): EAGVVQSPRYKIIEKKQPVAFWCNPISGHNTLYWYLQNLGQGPELLIRYENEEAVDDSQLPKDRFSAERLKGVDSTLKIQPAELGDSAVYLCASSFSSGNTIYFGEGSWLTVV.

The J gene is TRBJ1-2, the V gene TRBV6-2 or TRBV6-3, with 7 bases that match TRBD1. The length of the CDR3 is 13 residues. Unmatched junction bases numbered 7, after V lost 4 bases and J lost 8 bases. Germline V lookup: CDR1 MNHEY, CDR2 SVGEGT. The CDR3 DNA follows: TGTGCCAGCAGTTCGGACAGGATACAGGGCTACACCTTC. This encodes CASSSDRIQGYTF.

This clone was detected only once. The V call is TRBV28, the J call TRBJ1-2; D ambiguous. CDR1 MDHEN and CDR2 SYDVKM come from the germline V gene. This CDR3 has 14 residues. Trimming cost V 4 bases and J 1 base, with 10 bases left between them. The CDR3 coding sequence is TGTGCCAGCAGTTACGGGAACCGTAACTATGGCTACACCTTC. Encoded protein: CASSYGNRNYGYTF.

The V and J genes are TRBV19 and TRBJ1-2; no reliable D call. The CDR3 is 17 residues long. Trimming shortened V by 8 bases and J by 8 bases, and 30 bases separated the two germline ends. The V gene's germline CDR1 is LNHDA and CDR2 SQIVND (reference sequence). The CDR3: CASGALVSQNHNGGYTF. For the CDR3, the DNA is TGTGCCAGTGGAGCGTTAGTCTCTCAAAACCATAATGGAGGCTACACCTTC.